This TCR beta chain was sequenced for a study of blood T cell repertoires in COVID-19. The wider study: Spain, Italy and the United States supplied samples that represented acute and convalescent COVID-19. The cDNA or gDNA used as material had been derived from T cells, B-cell-depleted T cells, or PBMCs.

Authors' data handling: Nucleated cell number was recorded as an estimate derived from reference gene primer amplification. TCRdb's table, derived via immunoSEQ multiplex PCR, lists solely in-frame clones and lacks some. D and trimming were read from the DNA, whereas the V and J calls and clone size are those reported in that table. Here the sample spans 250,000 to 300,000 clones, 86% being singletons. CDR1 is LNHNV, CDR2 YYDKDF, per germline (reference sequence). The CDR3 runs to 15 residues. The trim removed 0 bases at V and 2 bases at J, leaving 2 bases unmatched. This clonotype was obtained from a man aged 25 to 45 with active or convalescent COVID-19. The material sequenced was peripheral blood. The chain links TRBV15 to TRBJ2-7; 9 bases are a match to TRBD2. The CDR3 loop reads CATSRESGGPYEQYF. DNA for the CDR3: TGTGCCACCAGCAGAGAAAGCGGGGGGCCCTACGAGCAGTACTTC.